The TCR beta chain under discussion was sequenced for a study of blood T cell repertoires in COVID-19. The CDR3 sequence is 14 residues long. Trimming took off 4 bases at V and 4 bases at J, with 14 bases between the two ends. Germline values: CDR1 SGHNT, CDR2 YYREEE (reference sequence). In the original processing: The assay estimated nucleated cells by amplifying reference gene primers. Produced via immunoSEQ multiplex PCR; TCRdb's table is partial and in-frame only. V, J and clone size derive from that table, while D and trimming were established from the DNA sequence. Of more than 250,000 clones listed, 92% are singletons. Researchers sorted participants into cohorts using their self-reported clinical history.

Sequenced: PBMCs or T cells enriched from blood (not recorded which). The sequence derives from a woman aged 30 to 39 who had recovered from COVID-19. V is TRBV5-4 and J is TRBJ2-5; maybe TRBD1 (5 bases). In nucleotides, the CDR3 is TGTGCCAGCAGCGACCGCAGGGCTGGAGAGACCCAGTACTTC. Residues: CASSDRRAGETQYF.